The 21 T cell receptor beta chains below come from one sample, sequenced in a study of cytomegalovirus exposure and HLA in healthy donors. A multiplex PCR was run with 60 Vbeta primers and 13 Jbeta primers. Clones were read by immunoSEQ multiplex PCR, and TCRdb kept only the in-frame ones, dropping some. The table includes more than 95,000 clones, over 60% detected once. The specimen was PBMCs. The origin of the receptors is a man in his 60s in good health and CMV-seropositive.

The chain is built from TRBV7-3 and TRBJ2-1; D perhaps matches TRBD2 (7 bases). V lost 2 bases and J lost 6, with 14 bases in between. This CDR3 has 15 residues. Germline CDR1 and CDR2: SGHTA and FQGTGA. The CDR3 is CASSLVGGLGNEQFF. The CDR3 bases are TGTGCCAGCAGCTTAGTGGGGGGGCTGGGCAATGAGCAGTTCTTC.

CDR3 bases: TGTGCCAGTACCTCGCTCCGAGTTTCAGGGGACACCGGGGAGCTGTTTTTT. This sequence encodes CASTSLRVSGDTGELFF. The gene calls are TRBV19 and TRBJ2-2; maybe TRBD1 (6 bases). This CDR3 is 17 amino acids long. Per the germline V gene, CDR1 is LNHDA and CDR2 is SQIVND (reference sequence). With 7 bases removed from V and 3 bases from J, the gap between germline ends came to 21 bases. Full variable domain (rest looked up from reference TRBV19 and TRBJ2-2): DGGITQSPKYLFRKEGQNVTLSCEQNLNHDAMYWYRQDPGQGLRLIYYSQIVNDFQKGDIAEGYSVSREKKESFPLTVTSAQKNPTAFYLCASTSLRVSGDTGELFFGEGSRLTVL.

The rearrangement uses TRBV5-1 and TRBJ2-1, with D perhaps matching TRBD1 (6 bases). CDR1 is SGHRS, CDR2 YFSETQ, per germline. This CDR3 contains 14 residues. Deletions cut 3 bases from V and 6 bases from J, with 13 bases between. The CDR3, as DNA: TGCGCCAGCAGCTCCTACAGGGTCGGCAATGAGCAGTTCTTC. This codes for CASSSYRVGNEQFF.

The chain carries TRBV6-5 and TRBJ1-2, with 7 nucleotides matching TRBD1. Looked up from germline, CDR1 is MNHEY and CDR2 is SVGAGI. The J segment lost 7 bases and the V segment lost 6 bases, leaving 5 bases of the junction unmatched. The CDR3 is made up of 12 amino acids. The CDR3 DNA reads TGTGCCAGCAGCCCCCAGGGGGGTGGCTACACCTTC. Translated, it gives CASSPQGGGYTF.

This chain joins TRBV6-6 and TRBJ1-2, with 7 nucleotides matching TRBD1. Trimming cost V 6 bases and J 2 bases; bases outside gene matches: 3. This CDR3 spans 13 amino acids. Germline CDR1 MNHNY, CDR2 SVGAGI (reference sequence). This CDR3 reads CASRETGNYGYTF. The CDR3, as DNA: TGTGCCAGCAGAGAGACAGGGAACTATGGCTACACCTTC.

This sequence joins TRBV5-1 and TRBJ1-1; 9 bases match TRBD1. Germline CDR1 SGHRS, CDR2 YFSETQ. J was trimmed by 4 bases and V by 3 bases; bases with no gene match: 4. The CDR3 has 14 residues. CDR3 region: CASSSQGAATEAFF. CDR3 bases: TGCGCCAGCAGCTCACAGGGGGCGGCCACTGAAGCTTTCTTT.

The rearrangement links TRBV18 to TRBJ2-6; the match to TRBD1 covers 11 bases. The germline V gene encodes CDR1 KGHSH and CDR2 LQKENI. The CDR3 extends over 18 amino acids. V shed 3 bases and J 0 bases; nucleotides not matched to a gene: 4. For the CDR3, the DNA is TGTGCCAGCTCACCCCGGACAGGGGGCAACTCTGGGGCCAACGTCCTGACTTTC. Translating it yields CASSPRTGGNSGANVLTF.

V gene TRBV19 combines with J gene TRBJ1-4, with D unclear. In germline, CDR1 is LNHDA, CDR2 SQIVND (reference sequence). The CDR3 covers 16 residues. Trimming stripped 5 bases from V and 6 bases from J, with 19 bases between. CDR3 loop: CASSSAQAALHEKLFF. DNA for the CDR3: TGTGCCAGTAGTTCGGCGCAGGCCGCACTTCATGAAAAACTGTTTTTT.

The genes are TRBV5-1 and TRBJ2-7, with a tentative D call TRBD2 (7 bases). Judging by the DNA end, TRBJ2-1 fits better; the J call may be wrong. The CDR3 contains 18 residues. Looked up from germline, CDR1 is SGHRS and CDR2 is YFSETQ. The CDR3 DNA reads as TGCGCCAGCAGCTTGGCCGGTGGGGGGGCCAGATCCTACAATGAGCAGTTCTTC. Its translation is CASSLAGGGARSYNEQFF.

The gene calls are TRBV5-4 and TRBJ1-2, with 7 bases identical to TRBD1. The CDR3 runs to 13 residues. Germline-derived CDR1 and CDR2 are SGHNT and YYREEE (reference sequence). The junction had 7 bases not matched to a gene; V was cut back by 5 bases and J by 6 bases. The CDR3 loop is CASSSQGSDGYTF. CDR3 nucleotides: TGTGCCAGCAGTTCACAGGGGTCGGATGGCTACACCTTC. The variable domain in full, with the rest retrieved from reference TRBV5-4 and TRBJ1-2, is ETGVTQSPTHLIKTRGQQVTLRCSSQSGHNTVSWYQQALGQGPQFIFQYYREEENGRGNFPPRFSGLQFPNYSSELNVNALELDDSALYLCASSSQGSDGYTFGSGTRLTVV.

This clone has only a few counts. V is TRBV9 and J is TRBJ1-1; tentatively, D is TRBD1 (6 bases). V was pared by 2 bases and J by 4 bases, with 12 bases between. CDR3 size: 14 residues. Germline V gene sequence: CDR1 SGDLS, CDR2 YYNGEE. The CDR3 sequence: CASSVQGLGTEAFF. DNA of the CDR3: TGTGCCAGCAGCGTTCAGGGGTTGGGCACTGAAGCTTTCTTT.

This chain connects TRBV18 to TRBJ2-2, with D maybe TRBD2 (5 bases). The CDR3 has 15 amino acids. Germline loops: CDR1 KGHSH, CDR2 LQKENI. Trimming left V 4 bases short and J 4 bases short, with 13 bases between. The CDR3 nucleotides are TGTGCCAGCTCACAGATTAGCCGGGGCACCGGGGAGCTGTTTTTT. The encoded protein is CASSQISRGTGELFF.

This clone was picked up a small number of times. Germline and junction disagree at one end, which may indicate a read error. The rearrangement links TRBV7-9 to TRBJ2-7; 8 bases match TRBD2. Germline V CDR1 and CDR2: SEHNR, FQNEAQ (reference sequence). CDR3 length equals 12 residues. The CDR3 DNA follows: TGTTCCAGCCGGGGGGGAGTAGACGAGCAGTACTTC. Protein product: CSSRGGVDEQYF.

This clone appeared once. V usage is TRBV19 and J usage is TRBJ1-6; 10 bases fit TRBD1. The CDR3 totals 15 residues. Germline-derived CDR1 and CDR2 are LNHDA and SQIVND (reference sequence). With V trimmed by 4 bases and J by 7 bases, 4 bases remained unmatched. This chain's CDR3 is CASSTPTGGNSPLHF. The DNA of the CDR3 is TGTGCCAGTAGTACCCCGACAGGGGGCAATTCACCCCTCCACTTT.

This clone was seen once. The genes are TRBV10-3 and TRBJ2-6, with D possibly matching TRBD1 (5 bases). The CDR3 spans 15 residues. Deletions cut 6 bases from V and 0 bases from J, with 9 bases between. CDR1 is ENHRY and CDR2 is SYGVKD in the germline V gene. CDR3: CAIRLDSSGANVLTF. CDR3 nucleotide sequence: TGTGCCATCAGACTTGACAGCTCTGGGGCCAACGTCCTGACTTTC.

DNA for the CDR3: TGCGCCAGCAGCGGGGGGGGAGCTAGCACAGATACGCAGTATTTT. Encoded protein: CASSGGGASTDTQYF. The chain couples TRBV5-1 to TRBJ2-3, with TRBD2 matching 7 bases. Germline V gives CDR1 SGHRS, CDR2 YFSETQ. The junction had 5 bases not matched to a gene; V was cut back by 4 bases and J by 0 bases. CDR3 length: 15 amino acids.

This chain uses TRBV10-2 with TRBJ2-7; the match to TRBD1 covers 7 bases. CDR3 length: 13 amino acids. CDR1 and CDR2 from the germline V gene are WSHSY and SAAADI. With 5 bases clipped from V and 3 bases from J, the junction kept 4 bases outside the gene matches. The CDR3 nucleotides are TGCGCCAGCAGTCGACAGGGATACTACGAGCAGTACTTC. Translating it yields CASSRQGYYEQYF.

V gene TRBV27 combines with J gene TRBJ1-5, with no clear D. Germline CDR1 and CDR2: MNHEY and SMNVEV (reference sequence). Between the trimmed V and J ends, which lost 6 bases and 3 bases, there was a span of 6 bases. The CDR3 loop spans 12 amino acids. CDR3 residues: CASSPVNQPQHF. In nucleotides, the CDR3 is TGTGCCAGCAGCCCAGTCAATCAGCCCCAGCATTTT.

This clone has a handful of counts. The gene calls are TRBV10-2 and TRBJ2-5, with D possibly matching TRBD2 (6 bases). Germline lookup yields CDR1 WSHSY and CDR2 SAAADI. The germline V and J ends were trimmed by 7 bases and 5 bases, with 26 bases remaining between them. The CDR3 is 17 amino acids. For the CDR3, the DNA is TGCGCCAGCATGTTTTGGGACGGAGCTGCCCGGGGGGAGACCCAGTACTTC. It is translated as CASMFWDGAARGETQYF.

In this sample, this clone turned up a few times. This chain joins TRBV19 and TRBJ1-5; TRBD1 agrees at 9 bases. This CDR3 has 16 residues. V shed 4 bases, J shed 3 bases, and the junction held 7 bases outside the gene matches. Germline V CDR1 and CDR2: LNHDA, SQIVND (reference sequence). The CDR3 loop is CASSTWTGADNQPQHF. Here the CDR3 DNA reads TGTGCCAGTAGTACTTGGACAGGGGCTGACAATCAGCCCCAGCATTTT.

This sequence joins TRBV12-5 and TRBJ2-3; no firm D call. Trimming removed 8 bases from V and 0 bases from J, with 15 bases in between. The germline gives CDR1 LGHNT, CDR2 FRNRAP. This CDR3 spans 15 amino acids. The CDR3 loop reads CASRPPVGSTDTQYF. CDR3 nucleotide sequence: TGTGCTAGTAGGCCCCCCGTCGGGAGCACAGATACGCAGTATTTT.